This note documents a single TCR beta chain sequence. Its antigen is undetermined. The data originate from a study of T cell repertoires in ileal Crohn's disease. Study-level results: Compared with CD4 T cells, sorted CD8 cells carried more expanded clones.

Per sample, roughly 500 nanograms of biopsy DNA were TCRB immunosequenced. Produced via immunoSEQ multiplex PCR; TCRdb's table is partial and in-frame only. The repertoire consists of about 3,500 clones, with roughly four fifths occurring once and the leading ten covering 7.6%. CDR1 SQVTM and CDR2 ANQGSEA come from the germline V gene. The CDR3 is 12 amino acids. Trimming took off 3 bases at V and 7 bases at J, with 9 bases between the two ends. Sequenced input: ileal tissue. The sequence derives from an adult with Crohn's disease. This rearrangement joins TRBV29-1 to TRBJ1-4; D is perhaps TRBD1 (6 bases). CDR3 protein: CSVEGTSEKLFF. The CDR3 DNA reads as TGCAGCGTTGAGGGGACATCTGAAAAACTGTTTTTT.